The entry below gives a single T cell receptor (beta chain) sequence along with its context. Antigen: not known. There are 13 residues in the CDR3. The ends lost 5 bases at V and 4 bases at J; junction bases unmatched: 5. The germline gives CDR1 DFQATT, CDR2 SNEGSKA (reference sequence). Scientists ran DNA taken from cultured CD4+ T cells through the Oncomine TCR Beta short-read assay for sequencing. TCRdb recomputed calls from the PCR reads with MiXCR, one row per CDR3 protein. The table records more than 5,000 distinct CDR3 sequences, 62% of them present only once. This sample stems from a study of vaccination and CD4 T cells after COVID-19. Turning to the study itself: The convalescents comprised six males and four females, two of them Hispanic. Control cultures were supplied with a CEFX pool, an HIV-1 Nef pool, or no peptide at all.

Treatment: approximately 10-day PBMC culture with coronavirus spike peptide pools or control peptides (ViraFEST assay). An unexposed donor provided the CD4+ T cells, which were collected before the COVID-19 pandemic (2011-2018). Via ViraFEST, peptide pools expanded antigen-specific T cells before TCR sequencing. The gene calls are TRBV20-1 and TRBJ1-5; the match to TRBD1 covers 7 bases. Material for sequencing was CD4+ T cells from blood, cultured in vitro. This receptor was taken from a human donor in good health. The CDR3 region has the DNA TGCAGTGCTCAAGACAGGGATAATCAGCCCCAGCATTTT. Its translation is CSAQDRDNQPQHF.